Below, 2 T cell receptor beta chains from the same sample are listed, as sequenced in a study of type 1 and type 2 diabetes patients. The PCR template was genomic DNA. Amplification of the beta chain CDR3 used 30 forward and 13 reverse multiplex primers. TCRdb fed the multiplex PCR reads into MiXCR, producing one record per CDR3 protein. Among more than 250,000 distinct CDR3 sequences listed, 47% were seen once. Sequences were obtained from peripheral blood mononuclear cells (PBMCs). The receptors originated from a man younger than 30 with type 2 diabetes.

This chain joins TRBV7-8 and TRBJ1-2; a weak D match, TRBD1 (5 bases). This CDR3 has 15 amino acids. Germline V gene data show CDR1 as SGHVS and CDR2 as FQNEAQ. The V end was cut by 2 bases, the J end by 3 bases, with 13 bases between. The CDR3 protein is CASSLIGGLDYGYTF. The CDR3 DNA sequence: TGTGCCAGCAGCTTAATTGGGGGTTTGGACTATGGCTACACCTTC.

The CDR3, as DNA: TGTGCCTGGAAAGGTACAGTTTTGCGGCCCTACGAGCAGTACTTC. Encoded protein: CAWKGTVLRPYEQYF. V and J are TRBV30 and TRBJ2-7; D gene ambiguous. The germline V gene has CDR1 GTSNPN and CDR2 SVGIG (reference sequence). This CDR3 contains 15 residues. V gave up 4 bases and J gave up 2 bases, with 18 bases separating them.